The text below deals with one TCR beta chain. Its specificity is unknown. These data come from a study of CD8 T cells in ankylosing spondylitis. Whole-study findings and limits: Disease-linked clones bore a CD8+ phenotype and were relatively rare in peripheral blood. Reportedly, significant enrichment of disease-linked clones occurred in matched ankylosing spondylitis synovial fluid. Within ankylosing spondylitis blood, a TCR beta motif made up of several highly homologous variants appeared to be characteristic.

Quantitative 5'-RACE with molecular barcodes generated TCR beta libraries. A single record per CDR3 protein comes from TCRdb applying MiXCR to the 5' RACE reads. This table holds about 500,000 distinct CDR3 sequences, about 5.2% found once. Germline V lookup: CDR1 ENHRY, CDR2 SYGVKD. J was trimmed by 2 bases and V by 2 bases; bases with no gene match: 5. The CDR3 has 16 residues. The sequence derives from a male donor with ankylosing spondylitis. The specimen was blood, either unsorted or a sorted T cell fraction (not recorded which). V gene TRBV10-3 combines with J gene TRBJ2-7; TRBD1 aligns across 11 bases. Here the CDR3 DNA reads TGTGCCATCAGTGAGAGGGACAGGGGGGTGCCCTACGAGCAGTACTTC. Its protein is CAISERDRGVPYEQYF.